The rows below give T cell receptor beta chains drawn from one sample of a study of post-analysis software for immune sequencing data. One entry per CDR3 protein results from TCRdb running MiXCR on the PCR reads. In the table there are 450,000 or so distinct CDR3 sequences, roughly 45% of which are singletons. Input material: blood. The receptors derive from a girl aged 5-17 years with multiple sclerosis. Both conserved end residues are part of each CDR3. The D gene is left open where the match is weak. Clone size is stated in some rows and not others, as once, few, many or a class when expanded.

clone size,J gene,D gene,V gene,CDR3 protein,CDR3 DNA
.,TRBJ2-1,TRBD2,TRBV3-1,CASSHSGGPYNEQFF,TGTGCCAGCAGCCACAGCGGGGGCCCCTACAATGAGCAGTTCTTC
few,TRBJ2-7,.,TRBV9,CASSAYSDPYEQYF,TGTGCCAGCAGCGCCTACAGTGACCCCTACGAGCAGTACTTC
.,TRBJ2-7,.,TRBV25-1,CASEGRSGGLEQYF,TGTGCCAGCGAAGGTCGCTCGGGGGGCCTCGAGCAGTACTTC
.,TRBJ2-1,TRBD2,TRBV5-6,CASSFGTSGYSYNEQFF,TGTGCCAGCAGCTTCGGGACTAGCGGGTACTCCTACAATGAGCAGTTCTTC
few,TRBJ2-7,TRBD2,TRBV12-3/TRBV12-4,CASSTMVASGSPYEQYF,TGTGCCAGCAGTACGATGGTCGCTAGCGGGAGTCCCTACGAGCAGTACTTC
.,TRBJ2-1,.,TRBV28,CASSPPDSSYNEQFF,TGTGCCAGCAGTCCCCCGGACAGCTCCTACAATGAGCAGTTCTTC
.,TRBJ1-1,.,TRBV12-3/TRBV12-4,CASSIPGNTEAFF,TGTGCCAGCAGTATTCCTGGGAACACTGAAGCTTTCTTT
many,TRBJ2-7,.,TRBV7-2,CASSSGSGYEQYF,TGTGCCAGCAGCTCCGGATCTGGGTACGAGCAGTACTTC
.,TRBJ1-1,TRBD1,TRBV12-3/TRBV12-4,CASSPPRQGATEAFF,TGTGCCAGCAGTCCCCCAAGACAGGGAGCCACTGAAGCTTTCTTT
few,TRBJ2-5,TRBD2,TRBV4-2,CASSQEGVAGGETQYF,TGTGCCAGCAGCCAAGAAGGAGTAGCGGGAGGAGAGACCCAGTACTTC
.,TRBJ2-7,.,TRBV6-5,CASSKRALDYVQYF,TGTGCCAGCAGTAAGCGCGCACTCGACTACGTGCAGTACTTC
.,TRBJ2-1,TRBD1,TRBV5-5,CASSYRGPGSYNEQFF,TGTGCCAGCAGCTACAGGGGGCCGGGCTCCTACAATGAGCAGTTCTTC
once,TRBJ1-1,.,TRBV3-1,CASSQAAEGYTEAFF,TGTGCCAGCAGCCAAGCAGCCGAAGGGTACACTGAAGCTTTCTTT
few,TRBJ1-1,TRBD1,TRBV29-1,CSVLNRGEAFF,TGCAGCGTCCTAAACAGGGGGGAAGCTTTCTTT
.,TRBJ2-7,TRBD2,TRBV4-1,CASSQAGGPGEQYF,TGCGCCAGCAGCCAAGCGGGAGGGCCAGGCGAGCAGTACTTC
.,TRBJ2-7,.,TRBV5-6,CASSLGGGLAYEQYF,TGTGCCAGCAGCTTGGGGGGGGGCCTCGCCTACGAGCAGTACTTC
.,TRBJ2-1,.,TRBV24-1,CATSEAGTGGRNEQFF,TGTGCCACCAGTGAGGCGGGGACGGGGGGCAGGAATGAGCAGTTCTTC
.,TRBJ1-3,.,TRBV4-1,CASSQAERNTIYF,TGCGCCAGCAGCCAAGCGGAGCGAAACACCATATATTTT
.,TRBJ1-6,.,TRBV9,CASSVGWDNQSPLHF,TGTGCCAGCAGCGTAGGGTGGGACAATCAGTCACCCCTCCACTTT
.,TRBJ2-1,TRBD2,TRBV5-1,CASSLGLAGGPPAGQFF,TGCGCCAGCAGCTTGGGTCTAGCGGGAGGGCCTCCCGCTGGGCAGTTCTTC
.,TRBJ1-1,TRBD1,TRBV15,CATSSGTGYTTEAFF,TGTGCCACCAGCAGCGGGACAGGGTATACCACTGAAGCTTTCTTT
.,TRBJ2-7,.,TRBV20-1,CSARDLGQTLNEQYF,TGCAGTGCTAGGGACCTCGGACAGACGCTGAACGAGCAGTACTTC
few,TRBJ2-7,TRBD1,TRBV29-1,CSVRDRRSYEQYF,TGCAGCGTTCGGGACAGGCGTTCCTACGAGCAGTACTTC
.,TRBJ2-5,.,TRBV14,CASSQVDHRTYQETQYF,TGTGCCAGCAGCCAAGTAGACCACAGGACCTACCAAGAGACCCAGTACTTC
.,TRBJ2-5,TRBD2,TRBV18,CASSVLAGDMETQYF,TGTGCCAGCTCAGTACTAGCGGGAGATATGGAGACCCAGTACTTC
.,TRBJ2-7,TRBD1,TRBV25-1,CASSETGVAYEQYF,TGTGCCAGCAGTGAGACAGGGGTAGCTTACGAGCAGTACTTC
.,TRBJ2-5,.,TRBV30,CAWSRLRAETQYF,TGTGCCTGGAGCAGACTAAGGGCAGAGACCCAGTACTTC
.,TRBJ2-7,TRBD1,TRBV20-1,CSASQTGGVHEQYF,TGCAGTGCTAGTCAAACAGGGGGCGTCCACGAGCAGTACTTC
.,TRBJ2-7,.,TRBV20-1,CSGRADGYYEQYF,TGCAGTGGTAGGGCGGACGGCTACTACGAGCAGTACTTC
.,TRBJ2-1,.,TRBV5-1,CASSLALVSLSSYNEQFF,TGCGCCAGCAGCTTGGCCCTGGTCTCCCTAAGCTCCTACAATGAGCAGTTCTTC
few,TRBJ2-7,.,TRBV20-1,CSAREGTGYYEQYF,TGCAGTGCTAGAGAGGGGACGGGTTATTACGAGCAGTACTTC
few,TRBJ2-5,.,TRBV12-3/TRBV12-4,CASSFKWTEGTQYF,TGTGCCAGCAGTTTTAAGTGGACAGAGGGGACCCAGTACTTC
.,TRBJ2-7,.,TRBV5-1,CASSLEGRDQVYEQYF,TGCGCCAGCAGCTTGGAGGGTCGGGACCAAGTCTACGAGCAGTACTTC
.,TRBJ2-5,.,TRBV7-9,CASSYTERDTKETQYF,TGTGCCAGCAGCTATACCGAAAGGGACACGAAAGAGACCCAGTACTTC
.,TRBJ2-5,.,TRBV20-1,CSARVAPHKETQYF,TGCAGTGCTAGAGTGGCCCCACACAAAGAGACCCAGTACTTC
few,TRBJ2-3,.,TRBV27,CASSLSLTLEGGIADTQYF,TGTGCCAGCAGTTTATCGTTGACGCTGGAGGGCGGAATTGCAGATACGCAGTATTTT
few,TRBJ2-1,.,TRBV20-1,CSASVAGRRNEQFF,TGCAGTGCTAGTGTTGCCGGGAGACGGAATGAGCAGTTCTTC
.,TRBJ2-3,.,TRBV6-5,CASRISASLTDTQYF,TGTGCCAGCAGGATCTCAGCCTCCCTCACAGATACGCAGTATTTT
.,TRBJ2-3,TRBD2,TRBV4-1,CACSQDGTSVDTQYF,TGCGCCTGCAGCCAAGATGGTACTAGCGTAGATACGCAGTATTTT